Below, 15 T cell receptor beta chains from the same sample are listed, as sequenced in a study of cytomegalovirus exposure and HLA in healthy donors. TCRdb's copy holds only in-frame clones and misses some; the assay was immunoSEQ multiplex PCR. This sample has roughly 300,000 clones, with approximately 90% found just once. The material sequenced was PBMCs. The receptor set was obtained from a woman between 18 and 29 years old in good health and CMV-seronegative.

V gene TRBV2 combines with J gene TRBJ1-4; the D is unclear. Germline loops: CDR1 SNHLY, CDR2 FYNNEI. The V gene lost 6 bases and the J gene lost 2 bases, with 13 bases spanning the gap. There are 15 residues in the CDR3. The CDR3, as DNA: TGTGCCAGCAGGGATCCGGGTAGGACTAATGAAAAACTGTTTTTT. Translating gives CASRDPGRTNEKLFF.

The chain carries TRBV11-2 and TRBJ1-3; TRBD1 matches at 7 bases. CDR1 SGHAT and CDR2 FQNNGV come from the germline V gene. Trimming cost V 6 bases and J 2 bases; bases outside gene matches: 7. This CDR3 has 15 residues. The CDR3 region has the DNA TGTGCCAGCAGACTCGACGGGACAGCTGGAAACACCATATATTTT. Protein sequence: CASRLDGTAGNTIYF.

CDR3 sequence reads: CASSLSRTGRNEKLFF. The CDR3 coding sequence is TGTGCCAGCAGTTTGTCGAGAACAGGGAGAAATGAAAAACTGTTTTTT. The rearrangement uses TRBV28 and TRBJ1-4; TRBD1 might be the D (6 bases). Trimming left V 3 bases short and J 5 bases short, with 16 bases between. Germline CDR1 MDHEN, CDR2 SYDVKM. CDR3 length: 16 amino acids.

V usage is TRBV7-9 and J usage is TRBJ1-4; tentatively, D is TRBD1 (6 bases). The CDR3 is made up of 13 amino acids. CDR1 and CDR2 (germline): SEHNR, FQNEAQ (reference sequence). The V and J ends lost 1 base and 11 bases respectively, with 11 bases between them. The CDR3 nucleotides are TGTGCCAGCAGCTTAGTTCAGGGGAATAAACTGTTTTTT. Residues: CASSLVQGNKLFF.

This chain joins TRBV19 and TRBJ1-2; 7 bases agree with TRBD1. V lost 3 bases and J lost 5; bases outside the gene matches: 3. There are 13 residues in the CDR3. Looked up from germline, CDR1 is LNHDA and CDR2 is SQIVND (reference sequence). The CDR3, as DNA: TGTGCCAGTAGTATTGGACAGGATTATGGCTACACCTTC. It codes for CASSIGQDYGYTF.

This clone was seen only a few times. The chain has TRBV9 and TRBJ2-7; 9 bases match TRBD2. The V and J ends lost 0 bases and 5 bases, in that order; junction bases with no gene match: 6. The CDR3 consists of 15 residues. Germline loops: CDR1 SGDLS, CDR2 YYNGEE. Here the CDR3 DNA reads TGTGCCAGCAGCGTAGGGAGCGGGAGGATGAACGAGCAGTACTTC. It codes for CASSVGSGRMNEQYF.

V usage is TRBV28 and J usage is TRBJ1-1; possibly TRBD1 for D (6 bases). The CDR3 consists of 13 residues. Between the trimmed V and J ends, which lost 8 bases and 3 bases, there was a span of 13 bases. Germline CDR1 and CDR2: MDHEN and SYDVKM. Written as DNA, the CDR3 is TGTGCCAGCGAACAAACAGGGTACACTGAAGCTTTCTTT. Translation gives CASEQTGYTEAFF.

The rearrangement links TRBV5-6 to TRBJ2-7; D perhaps matches TRBD1 (6 bases). CDR1 and CDR2 from the germline V gene are SGHDT and YYEEEE. V lost 5 bases and J lost 3, with 12 bases in between. This CDR3 region has 13 residues. The CDR3 coding sequence is TGTGCCAGCAGGGCGACAGGCGACTACGAGCAGTACTTC. Translating it yields CASRATGDYEQYF.

The rearrangement joins TRBV5-1 to TRBJ1-1; D perhaps matches TRBD1 (6 bases). The V end was cut by 4 bases, the J end by 2 bases, with 18 bases between. CDR3 length: 16 amino acids. The germline V gene encodes CDR1 SGHRS and CDR2 YFSETQ. For the CDR3, the DNA is TGCGCCAGCAGCGAGACTAACAGGGCCGCCAACACTGAAGCTTTCTTT. It codes for CASSETNRAANTEAFF.

The V call is TRBV29-1, the J call TRBJ2-1; 13 nucleotides line up with TRBD2. The CDR3 runs 13 residues. Germline V gene lookup returns CDR1 SQVTM and CDR2 ANQGSEA. V shed 5 bases and J 8 bases; nucleotides not matched to a gene: 3. CDR3 region: CSVTSGRADEQFF. CDR3 DNA sequence: TGCAGCGTTACTAGCGGGAGGGCGGATGAGCAGTTCTTC.

Only a few counts were recorded for this clone. V is TRBV7-9 and J is TRBJ1-5; D is unresolved. CDR3 size: 14 residues. The germline gives CDR1 SEHNR, CDR2 FQNEAQ (reference sequence). The ends were cut back, 1 base at V and 0 bases at J, with 4 bases in the middle. The CDR3 sequence is CASSLGVSNQPQHF. The CDR3 DNA reads as TGTGCCAGCAGCTTAGGAGTTAGCAATCAGCCCCAGCATTTT.

This clone was seen only a few times. The chain uses TRBV6-1 and TRBJ1-6; possibly TRBD1 for D (5 bases). Germline-derived CDR1 and CDR2 are MNHNS and SASEGT. This CDR3 is 15 amino acids long. V shed 2 bases and J shed 5 bases, with 10 bases lying between them. In nucleotides, the CDR3 is TGTGCCAGCAGTGAAATTGGGGGGGATAATTCACCCCTCCACTTT. This encodes CASSEIGGDNSPLHF.

V gene TRBV19 combines with J gene TRBJ2-5; TRBD1 is a possible D gene (6 bases). The germline CDR1 and CDR2 sequences are LNHDA and SQIVND (reference sequence). This CDR3 contains 13 residues. The germline V and J ends were trimmed by 5 bases and 2 bases, with 9 bases remaining between them. The CDR3: CASSQGSQETQYF. In nucleotides, the CDR3 is TGTGCCAGTAGTCAGGGGAGTCAAGAGACCCAGTACTTC.

The chain has TRBV15 and TRBJ1-5; D may be TRBD1 (6 bases). CDR1 is LNHNV and CDR2 is YYDKDF in the germline V gene (reference sequence). V lost 2 bases to trimming and J lost 7 bases, with 9 bases between them. The CDR3 is 13 residues long. The CDR3 DNA is TGTGCCACCAGCAGAAAGGGGGACCAGCCCCAGCATTTT. Translation gives CATSRKGDQPQHF.

V usage is TRBV5-1 and J usage is TRBJ1-4; TRBD1 agrees at 8 bases. The germline gives CDR1 SGHRS, CDR2 YFSETQ. The V segment lost 5 bases and the J segment 2 bases; nucleotides outside the gene matches: 5. The CDR3 length is 15 residues. CDR3 region: CASRAGGATNEKLFF. In DNA, the CDR3 is TGCGCCAGCAGGGCAGGGGGCGCGACTAATGAAAAACTGTTTTTT. Together with reference TRBV5-1 and TRBJ1-4, the CDR3 gives the full variable domain: KAGVTQTPRYLIKTRGQQVTLSCSPISGHRSVSWYQQTPGQGLQFLFEYFSETQRNKGNFPGRFSGRQFSNSRSEMNVSTLELGDSALYLCASRAGGATNEKLFFGSGTQLSVL.